These 13 T cell receptor beta chains were all obtained from the same sample, sequenced in a study of shared clonotypes between healthy human individuals. Positive CCR7 selection of CD45RO-negative cells yielded the naive CD8 cells, and terminally differentiated effector memory CD45RA+ cells were excluded. This table comes from immunoSEQ multiplex PCR, and its TCRdb copy is limited to in-frame clones, with some not included. Of around 600,000 clones in the sample, approximately 95% were seen once. Sequencing was done on a sample of naive CD8+ T cells sorted from blood. The receptors here all came from a woman between 25 and 40 years old in good health.

The chain joins TRBV10-1 to TRBJ2-2; TRBD2 matches at 15 bases. Trimming at V came to 6 bases and at J to 0 bases, leaving 11 bases not matched to a gene. This CDR3 region has 20 residues. Germline V lookup: CDR1 WNHNN, CDR2 SYGVQD (reference sequence). CDR3 region: CASSKPGTSGRPPNTGELFF. In nucleotides, the CDR3 is TGCGCCAGCAGCAAACCCGGGACTAGCGGGAGGCCTCCGAACACCGGGGAGCTGTTTTTT.

The chain recombines TRBV28 with TRBJ2-7; D is uncertain. V lost 3 bases and J lost 7, with 16 bases in between. Per the germline V gene, CDR1 is MDHEN and CDR2 is SYDVKM. The CDR3 length is 14 residues. This CDR3 reads CASSLTYTLGEQYF. Written as DNA, the CDR3 is TGTGCCAGCAGTTTGACGTATACCCTGGGGGAGCAGTACTTC.

The V call is TRBV5-6, the J call TRBJ1-1, with TRBD1 identical over 7 bases. V shed 2 bases, J shed 3 bases, and the junction held 10 bases outside the gene matches. CDR3 length: 16 residues. CDR1 and CDR2 (germline): SGHDT, YYEEEE. The CDR3 DNA reads as TGTGCCAGCAGCTTCCGTCAGGGGGTGAGAGACACTGAAGCTTTCTTT. This sequence encodes CASSFRQGVRDTEAFF.

This clone was recorded only once. The chain combines TRBV27 with TRBJ2-5; TRBD1 aligns across 10 bases. The assigned J gene may be wrong: the sequence end matches TRBJ2-7 better. The V gene's germline CDR1 is MNHEY and CDR2 SMNVEV (reference sequence). The CDR3 spans 16 residues. CDR3 loop: CASSLSAGTGADEQYF. The CDR3 coding sequence is TGTGCCAGCAGTTTATCCGCCGGGACAGGGGCGGACGAGCAGTACTTC.

The rearrangement links TRBV5-4 to TRBJ2-1; TRBD2 aligns across 7 bases. J was trimmed by 9 bases and V by 4 bases; bases with no gene match: 10. CDR1 and CDR2 from the germline V gene are SGHNT and YYREEE (reference sequence). The CDR3 length is 14 residues. The CDR3 DNA reads TGTGCCAGCAGCGCCCCGACTAGCAACGGTGAGCAGTTCTTC. Its translation is CASSAPTSNGEQFF.

This clone has just a few counts. The CDR3 loop is CASRSGTLGEKLFF. CDR3 DNA sequence: TGTGCCAGCAGATCCGGGACCCTGGGGGAAAAACTGTTTTTT. The J gene is TRBJ1-4, the V gene TRBV6-1; TRBD1 might be the D (5 bases). Germline CDR1 reads MNHNS; CDR2 reads SASEGT. This CDR3 comprises 14 residues. Trimming removed 6 bases at V and 8 bases at J, with 16 bases between.

The gene calls are TRBV11-1 and TRBJ2-7, with a possible D match to TRBD1 (5 bases). The CDR3 has 14 residues. The germline gives CDR1 SGHAT, CDR2 FQDESV (reference sequence). Trimming took off 1 base at V and 0 bases at J, with 7 bases between the two ends. This CDR3 is CASSLGGSSYEQYF. The DNA of the CDR3 is TGTGCCAGCAGCTTAGGGGGCAGCTCCTACGAGCAGTACTTC.

V gene TRBV28 combines with J gene TRBJ1-1; D gene unclear. Germline CDR1 reads MDHEN; CDR2 reads SYDVKM. This CDR3 is 13 amino acids long. V lost 6 bases, J lost 0 bases, and 8 bases lay in between. This CDR3 reads CASRKQLNTEAFF. CDR3 DNA: TGTGCCAGCAGGAAACAGTTGAACACTGAAGCTTTCTTT.

This clone came up once. The chain uses TRBV27 and TRBJ1-2, with D possibly being TRBD1 (6 bases). Per germline, CDR1 MNHEY and CDR2 SMNVEV (reference sequence). V shed 0 bases and J shed 6 bases, with 8 bases lying between them. This CDR3 has 13 residues. CDR3 protein: CASSLSYRDGYTF. Written as DNA, the CDR3 is TGTGCCAGCAGTTTATCGTACAGGGATGGCTACACCTTC.

This clone was counted a single time. Additional DNA sequences in this sample encode the identical CDR3. J is TRBJ2-1 and V is TRBV28, with D unresolved. CDR3 length equals 13 residues. Trimming stripped 5 bases from V and 0 bases from J, with 5 bases between. Germline-derived CDR1 and CDR2 are MDHEN and SYDVKM. The CDR3 coding sequence is TGTGCCAGCAGTGCGGACTCCTACAATGAGCAGTTCTTC. Residues: CASSADSYNEQFF.

V is TRBV28 and J is TRBJ1-1; no clear D gene. The CDR3 contains 13 residues. The V end was cut by 2 bases, the J end by 4 bases, with 8 bases between. Germline V gene data show CDR1 as MDHEN and CDR2 as SYDVKM. The CDR3: CASSLRAITEAFF. The CDR3 nucleotides read TGTGCCAGCAGTTTACGAGCTATCACTGAAGCTTTCTTT.

The chain is built from TRBV29-1 and TRBJ2-1; weak D call: TRBD1 (6 bases). The CDR3 loop spans 14 amino acids. CDR1 SQVTM and CDR2 ANQGSEA come from the germline V gene. V lost 7 bases to trimming and J lost 8 bases, with 21 bases between them. CDR3 region: CSGLGGGNIDEQFF. CDR3 coding DNA: TGCAGCGGCCTCGGTGGGGGCAATATCGATGAGCAGTTCTTC.

The V and J genes are TRBV7-2 and TRBJ2-7; 12 bases align to TRBD1. CDR3 length: 16 residues. Germline CDR1 SGHTA, CDR2 FQGNSA. V shed 2 bases, J shed 6 bases, and the junction held 8 bases outside the gene matches. The CDR3 DNA sequence: TGTGCCAGCAGCTTACTGGGACAGGGGGCGTTAAGCGAGCAGTACTTC. It specifies CASSLLGQGALSEQYF.